These 31 T cell receptor beta chains were sequenced from one sample in a study of PD-1 blockade in classical Hodgkin lymphoma. Every single patient, without exception, relapsed after autologous stem cell transplantation, and brentuximab vedotin exposure varied. Generated by immunoSEQ multiplex PCR, the TCRdb table keeps only in-frame clones and is missing some. The profile shows 20,000 to 25,000 clones, about 71% of them singletons. The sequences come from peripheral blood mononuclear cells (PBMCs), collected at baseline. Every receptor here comes from a human donor with classical Hodgkin lymphoma.

CDR3 coding DNA: TGTGCCAGCAGCTTAGCGGAGAGGGGGCATGGCTACACCTTC. Its translation is CASSLAERGHGYTF. The chain combines TRBV7-8 with TRBJ1-2; 7 positions match TRBD1. With 0 bases clipped from V and 6 bases from J, the junction kept 4 bases outside the gene matches. CDR1 SGHVS and CDR2 FQNEAQ come from the germline V gene. The CDR3 loop spans 14 amino acids.

The chain joins TRBV9 to TRBJ2-1, with D uncertain. The CDR3 consists of 14 residues. The V and J ends lost 2 bases and 5 bases respectively, with 11 bases between them. Germline V CDR1 and CDR2: SGDLS, YYNGEE. The CDR3 sequence: CASSVGLNNNEQFF. In DNA form, the CDR3 reads TGTGCCAGCAGCGTGGGGTTAAATAACAATGAGCAGTTCTTC.

The CDR3: CASSRGGFATDTQYF. DNA of the CDR3: TGTGCCAGCTCCAGAGGGGGATTCGCGACAGATACGCAGTATTTT. The chain links TRBV18 to TRBJ2-3, with D perhaps TRBD1 (6 bases). The germline V gene encodes CDR1 KGHSH and CDR2 LQKENI. The CDR3 totals 15 residues. The V gene lost 6 bases and the J gene lost 3 bases, with 16 bases spanning the gap.

By share, this clone ranks as medium-sized. This chain connects TRBV7-6 to TRBJ2-7; 11 bases are shared with TRBD2. The trim removed 1 base at V and 4 bases at J, leaving 3 bases unmatched. The CDR3 spans 15 residues. CDR1 SGHVS and CDR2 FNYEAQ come from the germline V gene. The CDR3 DNA is TGTGCCAGCAGCTTAGGGACTAGCGGGCTGTACGAGCAGTACTTC. Its translation: CASSLGTSGLYEQYF.

V gene TRBV2 combines with J gene TRBJ2-7, with D perhaps matching TRBD2 (6 bases). There are 15 residues in the CDR3. V shed 6 bases and J shed 5 bases, with 20 bases lying between them. CDR1 is SNHLY and CDR2 is FYNNEI in the germline V gene. CDR3 in DNA: TGTGCCAGCAGCAAGCCCCGAGGTGGCGGGGACGAGCAGTACTTC. Translated, it gives CASSKPRGGGDEQYF.

The V call is TRBV9, the J call TRBJ2-7; TRBD1 aligns across 8 bases. V gave up 4 bases and J gave up 6 bases; unmatched junction bases: 12. The germline V gene has CDR1 SGDLS and CDR2 YYNGEE. CDR3 size: 15 residues. The CDR3: CASSPTWTGLGEQYF. CDR3 DNA sequence: TGTGCCAGCAGCCCCACCTGGACAGGGCTGGGCGAGCAGTACTTC.

The chain recombines TRBV6-5 with TRBJ1-1, with D maybe TRBD1 (6 bases). Germline CDR1 reads MNHEY; CDR2 reads SVGAGI. Trimming took 1 base from V and 0 from J, leaving 9 bases between them. This CDR3 has 15 residues. CDR3 in DNA: TGTGCCAGCAGTTACTACTCAGGGGTGAACACTGAAGCTTTCTTT. Its protein product is CASSYYSGVNTEAFF.

The chain combines TRBV19 with TRBJ1-1, with 9 bases that match TRBD1. The V segment lost 5 bases and the J segment 3 bases; nucleotides outside the gene matches: 16. The CDR3 is made up of 18 amino acids. Germline assignment: CDR1 LNHDA and CDR2 SQIVND (reference sequence). The CDR3 DNA reads as TGTGCCAGTAGTCCAGGGACAGGGTTTGTCCGTGTGGACACTGAAGCTTTCTTT. Its translation: CASSPGTGFVRVDTEAFF.

This clone was detected a few times. The rearrangement links TRBV27 to TRBJ2-1; 8 bases are shared with TRBD2. The length of the CDR3 is 17 residues. CDR1 and CDR2 (germline): MNHEY, SMNVEV (reference sequence). V dropped 3 bases and J dropped 0; count of bases not matched to a gene: 7. CDR3 loop: CASSFPGRGGSYNEQFF. The CDR3 DNA is TGTGCCAGCAGTTTCCCCGGGAGGGGGGGCTCCTACAATGAGCAGTTCTTC.

As DNA, the CDR3 is TGTGCCAGCAGTCTAGTCCCGGGACAGGGGATCTATGGCTACACCTTC. Translated: CASSLVPGQGIYGYTF. J is TRBJ1-2 and V is TRBV28, with 10 bases identical to TRBD1. The junction had 10 bases not matched to a gene; V was cut back by 5 bases and J by 4 bases. This CDR3 region has 16 residues. Per the germline V gene, CDR1 is MDHEN and CDR2 is SYDVKM.

The gene calls are TRBV28 and TRBJ1-3, with TRBD1 as a possible D gene (6 bases). V was shortened by 1 base and J by 3 bases, with 7 bases between the two germline ends. Germline CDR1 MDHEN, CDR2 SYDVKM. This CDR3 spans 14 amino acids. The CDR3 region is CASSLSGVGNTIYF. The CDR3 DNA sequence: TGTGCCAGCAGTTTATCAGGGGTTGGAAACACCATATATTTT. The full variable domain, with the rest looked up from reference TRBV28 and TRBJ1-3, is DVKVTQSSRYLVKRTGEKVFLECVQDMDHENMFWYRQDPGLGLRLIYFSYDVKMKEKGDIPEGYSVSREKKERFSLILESASTNQTSMYLCASSLSGVGNTIYFGEGSWLTVV.

The V and J genes are TRBV27 and TRBJ2-3; 7 bases are shared with TRBD1. J gave up 1 base and V 8 bases, and 15 bases lay outside the gene matches. The CDR3 is made up of 17 amino acids. CDR1 is MNHEY, CDR2 SMNVEV, per germline (reference sequence). Here the CDR3 DNA reads TGTGCCAGCGAACCAGACAGGGTGAGGTCAGGCACAGATACGCAGTATTTT. Translating gives CASEPDRVRSGTDTQYF.

This rearrangement joins TRBV6-5 to TRBJ1-2; D ambiguous. The CDR3 is made up of 11 amino acids. CDR1 MNHEY and CDR2 SVGAGI come from the germline V gene. Trimming shortened V by 8 bases and J by 4 bases, and 8 bases separated the two germline ends. The CDR3 is CASLSPYGYTF. The CDR3 DNA is TGTGCCAGCCTCTCTCCCTATGGCTACACCTTC.

The chain combines TRBV28 with TRBJ1-2; D ambiguous. Germline assignment: CDR1 MDHEN and CDR2 SYDVKM. There are 12 residues in the CDR3. V was shortened by 10 bases and J by 4 bases, with 13 bases between the two germline ends. This CDR3 reads CATGWEGYGYTF. In DNA form, the CDR3 reads TGTGCCACAGGCTGGGAAGGCTATGGCTACACCTTC.

This rearrangement joins TRBV19 to TRBJ1-1; D remains ambiguous. V lost 1 base and J 4 bases, leaving 10 bases between the germline ends. CDR1 is LNHDA, CDR2 SQIVND, per germline (reference sequence). The CDR3 runs to 14 residues. CDR3 amino acids: CASSIGGVITEAFF. As DNA, the CDR3 is TGTGCCAGTAGTATAGGAGGTGTGATCACTGAAGCTTTCTTT.

The chain recombines TRBV28 with TRBJ2-1; 11 positions match TRBD2. The junction had 5 bases not matched to a gene; V was cut back by 2 bases and J by 2 bases. From germline, CDR1 is MDHEN and CDR2 SYDVKM. This CDR3 contains 17 residues. The CDR3 sequence is CASSLPLAGVAYNEQFF. The CDR3 DNA follows: TGTGCCAGCAGTTTACCACTAGCGGGGGTAGCCTACAATGAGCAGTTCTTC.

This sequence joins TRBV27 and TRBJ1-2; no clear D. CDR1 and CDR2 from the germline V gene are MNHEY and SMNVEV (reference sequence). This CDR3 has 15 amino acids. V lost 0 bases and J 5 bases, leaving 13 bases between the germline ends. The CDR3 here is CASSLSSGTRYGYTF. The CDR3 DNA reads TGTGCCAGCAGTTTATCGTCAGGTACTCGGTATGGCTACACCTTC.

The rearrangement links TRBV6-1 to TRBJ1-5; D gene unclear. Germline V gene lookup returns CDR1 MNHNS and CDR2 SASEGT. The CDR3 is 15 amino acids. Trimming took off 5 bases at V and 1 base at J, with 12 bases between the two ends. CDR3 sequence (DNA): TGTGCCAGCAGTTTAGTAGGGTGGAGCAATCAGCCCCAGCATTTT. It encodes CASSLVGWSNQPQHF.

The CDR3 DNA reads TGTGCCAGCTCCTTGACCGATTACACCGGGGAGCTGTTTTTT. This sequence encodes CASSLTDYTGELFF. The V gene is TRBV18, the J gene TRBJ2-2; D gene uncertain. This CDR3 is built from 14 residues. With 6 bases removed from V and 3 bases from J, the gap between germline ends came to 11 bases. CDR1 is KGHSH, CDR2 LQKENI, per germline.

V and J are TRBV5-5 and TRBJ2-7, with D tentatively TRBD1 or TRBD2 (5 bases each). The CDR3 covers 15 residues. With 2 bases removed from V and 4 bases from J, the gap between germline ends came to 16 bases. Germline lookup yields CDR1 SGHKS and CDR2 YYEKEE (reference sequence). CDR3 DNA sequence: TGTGCCAGCAGCTTCTACGGCGAGGGGCCTTACGAGCAGTACGTC. It codes for CASSFYGEGPYEQYV.

The rearrangement joins TRBV5-1 to TRBJ1-1, with no clear D. This CDR3 is 16 amino acids long. V lost 6 bases, J lost 1 base, and 19 bases lay in between. Germline V gene lookup returns CDR1 SGHRS and CDR2 YFSETQ. The CDR3 reads CASTLGVWGENTEAFF. The CDR3 DNA sequence: TGCGCCAGCACGCTTGGGGTTTGGGGAGAGAACACTGAAGCTTTCTTT. Filled out from reference TRBV5-1 and TRBJ1-1, the complete variable domain reads KAGVTQTPRYLIKTRGQQVTLSCSPISGHRSVSWYQQTPGQGLQFLFEYFSETQRNKGNFPGRFSGRQFSNSRSEMNVSTLELGDSALYLCASTLGVWGENTEAFFGQGTRLTVV.

The chain couples TRBV5-5 to TRBJ2-3; no firm D call. CDR3 length: 15 residues. The V gene's germline CDR1 is SGHKS and CDR2 YYEKEE (reference sequence). The V end lost 1 base, the J end lost 2 bases, and 11 bases lay between the germline ends. The CDR3 DNA reads as TGTGCCAGCAGCTTGTCTGGCAGAAACACAGATACGCAGTATTTT. Its translation: CASSLSGRNTDTQYF.

In its sample, this clone was seen once. The chain uses TRBV4-1 and TRBJ2-3; D is unclear. CDR1 and CDR2 (germline): MGHRA, YSYEKL. The CDR3 consists of 15 residues. V was clipped by 0 bases and J by 7 bases, with 14 bases between them. This CDR3 reads CASSQDLLGPNTQYF. The CDR3 DNA reads TGCGCCAGCAGCCAAGATCTGCTAGGTCCCAATACGCAGTATTTT.

The V and J genes are TRBV7-9 and TRBJ2-5; tentative D call: TRBD1 (6 bases). Trimming shortened V by 3 bases and J by 5 bases, and 10 bases separated the two germline ends. Germline V CDR1 and CDR2: SEHNR, FQNEAQ (reference sequence). The CDR3 extends over 13 amino acids. In DNA form, the CDR3 reads TGTGCCAGCAGCTTTACTGGGGGCGAGACCCAGTACTTC. It codes for CASSFTGGETQYF.

The chain couples TRBV6-5 to TRBJ1-1; D is ambiguous. Germline CDR1 is MNHEY and CDR2 is SVGAGI. This CDR3 spans 14 amino acids. V was clipped by 6 bases and J by 5 bases, with 16 bases between them. CDR3 nucleotide sequence: TGTGCCAGCAGCCTGGACTCAGCGAAAACTGAAGCTTTCTTT. It encodes CASSLDSAKTEAFF.

The chain employs TRBV2 and TRBJ2-1, with 7 bases fitting TRBD1. CDR1 and CDR2 (germline): SNHLY, FYNNEI. The CDR3 runs to 14 residues. Germline trimming cut 4 bases from V and 7 bases from J; bases unmatched to any gene: 7. In DNA form, the CDR3 reads TGTGCCAGCAGTGTGACAGGGATGGTGAATGAGCAGTTCTTC. Amino acid sequence: CASSVTGMVNEQFF.

The J gene is TRBJ2-3, the V gene TRBV2; D is perhaps TRBD2 (6 bases). CDR1 is SNHLY, CDR2 FYNNEI, per germline. V lost 8 bases and J lost 2, with 11 bases in between. The CDR3 runs 13 residues. The CDR3 DNA sequence: TGTGCCAGCCTAGCGTCGAACACAGATACGCAGTATTTT. Translated: CASLASNTDTQYF.

The gene calls are TRBV27 and TRBJ2-7; no firm D call. Germline loops: CDR1 MNHEY, CDR2 SMNVEV (reference sequence). This CDR3 is 11 amino acids long. The V end lost 7 bases, the J end lost 7 bases, and 11 bases lay between the germline ends. CDR3 loop: CASKKSSEQYF. CDR3 in DNA: TGTGCCAGCAAGAAGAGCTCGGAGCAGTACTTC.

The genes are TRBV6-1 and TRBJ2-1; D unresolved. Germline V gene data show CDR1 as MNHNS and CDR2 as SASEGT. V gave up 7 bases and J gave up 4 bases, with 11 bases separating them. This CDR3 spans 13 amino acids. This CDR3 is CASTFIGYNEQFF. CDR3 nucleotide sequence: TGTGCCAGCACCTTCATAGGGTACAATGAGCAGTTCTTC.

Relative to its sample, this clone is medium-sized. The chain is built from TRBV4-1 and TRBJ1-3; D is unresolved. V shed 5 bases and J shed 1 base, with 12 bases lying between them. Germline CDR1 reads MGHRA; CDR2 reads YSYEKL. This CDR3 has 15 amino acids. CDR3 residues: CASSREGWSGNTIYF. The CDR3 bases are TGCGCCAGCAGCAGAGAAGGTTGGTCTGGAAACACCATATATTTT.

The chain carries TRBV6-1 and TRBJ1-2, with 9 bases matching TRBD1. Germline values: CDR1 MNHNS, CDR2 SASEGT. CDR3 size: 13 residues. J was trimmed by 6 bases and V by 6 bases; bases with no gene match: 5. The CDR3 here is CASRMTGGNGYTF. The CDR3 region has the DNA TGTGCCAGCAGGATGACAGGGGGTAATGGCTACACCTTC.